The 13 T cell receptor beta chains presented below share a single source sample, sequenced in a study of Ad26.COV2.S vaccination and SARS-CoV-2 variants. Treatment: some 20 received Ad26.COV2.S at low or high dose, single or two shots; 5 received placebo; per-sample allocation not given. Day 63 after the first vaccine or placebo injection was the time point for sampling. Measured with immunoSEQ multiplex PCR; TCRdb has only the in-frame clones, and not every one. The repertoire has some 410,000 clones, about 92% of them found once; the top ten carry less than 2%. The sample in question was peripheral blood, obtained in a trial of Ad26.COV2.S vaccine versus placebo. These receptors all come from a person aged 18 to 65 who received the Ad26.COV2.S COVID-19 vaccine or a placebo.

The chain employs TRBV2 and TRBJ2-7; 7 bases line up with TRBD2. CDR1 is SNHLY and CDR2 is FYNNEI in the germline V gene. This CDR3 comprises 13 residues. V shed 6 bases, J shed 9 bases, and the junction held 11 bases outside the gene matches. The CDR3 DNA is TGTGCCAGCAGGATGGGAGGGTTAGGGGTGCAGTACTTC. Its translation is CASRMGGLGVQYF.

The CDR3 here is CASSQERAGRTDTQYF. The CDR3 DNA reads as TGCGCCAGCAGCCAAGAAAGAGCGGGGAGAACAGATACGCAGTATTTT. The chain uses TRBV4-1 and TRBJ2-3, with TRBD2 matching 7 bases. Losses at the gene ends were 0 bases for V and 3 bases for J; bases not matched to a gene: 6. CDR3 length equals 16 residues. Germline-derived CDR1 and CDR2 are MGHRA and YSYEKL.

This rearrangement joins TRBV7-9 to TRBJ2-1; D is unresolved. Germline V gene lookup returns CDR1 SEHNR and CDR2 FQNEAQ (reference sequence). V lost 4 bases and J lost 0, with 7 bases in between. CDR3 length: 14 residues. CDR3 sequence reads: CASSSGDSYNEQFF. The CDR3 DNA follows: TGTGCCAGCAGCTCCGGTGACTCCTACAATGAGCAGTTCTTC.

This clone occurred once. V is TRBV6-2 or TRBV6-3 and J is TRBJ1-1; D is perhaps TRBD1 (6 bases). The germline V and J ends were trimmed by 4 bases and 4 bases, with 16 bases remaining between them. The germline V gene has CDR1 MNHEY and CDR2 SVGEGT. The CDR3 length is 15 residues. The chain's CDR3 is CASSSPEGGRTEAFF. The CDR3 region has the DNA TGTGCCAGCAGTTCACCCGAGGGGGGACGCACTGAAGCTTTCTTT.

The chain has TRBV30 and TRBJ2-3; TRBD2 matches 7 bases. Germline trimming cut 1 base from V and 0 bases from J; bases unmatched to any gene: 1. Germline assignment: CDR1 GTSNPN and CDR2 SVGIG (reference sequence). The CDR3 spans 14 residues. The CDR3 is CAWSGGGSTDTQYF. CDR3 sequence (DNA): TGTGCCTGGAGTGGGGGGGGAAGCACAGATACGCAGTATTTT.

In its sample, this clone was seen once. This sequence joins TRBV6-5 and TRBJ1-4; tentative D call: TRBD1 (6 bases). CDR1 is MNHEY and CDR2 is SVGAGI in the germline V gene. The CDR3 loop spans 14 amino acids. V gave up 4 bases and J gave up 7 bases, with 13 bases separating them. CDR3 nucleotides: TGTGCCAGCAGTTCCAGGGGTTCCGGTGAAAAACTGTTTTTT. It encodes CASSSRGSGEKLFF.

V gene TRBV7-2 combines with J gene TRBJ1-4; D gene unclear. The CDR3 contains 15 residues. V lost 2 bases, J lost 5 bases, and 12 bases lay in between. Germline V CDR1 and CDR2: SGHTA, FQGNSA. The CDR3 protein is CASSLLGNKNEKLFF. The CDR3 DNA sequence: TGTGCCAGCAGCTTACTCGGGAATAAGAATGAAAAACTGTTTTTT.

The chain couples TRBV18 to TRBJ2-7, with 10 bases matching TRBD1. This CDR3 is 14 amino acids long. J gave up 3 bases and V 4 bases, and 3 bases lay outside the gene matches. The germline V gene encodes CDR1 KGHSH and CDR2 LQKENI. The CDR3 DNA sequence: TGTGCCAGCTCACAGGACAGGGGGAACTACGAGCAGTACTTC. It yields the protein CASSQDRGNYEQYF.

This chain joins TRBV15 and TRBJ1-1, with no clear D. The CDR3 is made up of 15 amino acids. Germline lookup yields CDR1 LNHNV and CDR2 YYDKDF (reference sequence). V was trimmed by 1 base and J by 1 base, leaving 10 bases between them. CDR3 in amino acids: CATSRGLNQNTEAFF. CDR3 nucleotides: TGTGCCACCAGCAGAGGTTTAAACCAGAACACTGAAGCTTTCTTT.

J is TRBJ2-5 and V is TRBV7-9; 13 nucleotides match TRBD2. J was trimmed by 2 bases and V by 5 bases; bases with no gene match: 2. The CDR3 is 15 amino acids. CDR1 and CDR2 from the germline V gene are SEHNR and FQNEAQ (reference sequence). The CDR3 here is CASSRTSGGQETQYF. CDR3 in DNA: TGTGCCAGCAGCCGGACTAGCGGGGGACAAGAGACCCAGTACTTC. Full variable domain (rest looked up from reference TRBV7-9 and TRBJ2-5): DTGVSQNPRHKITKRGQNVTFRCDPISEHNRLYWYRQTLGQGPEFLTYFQNEAQLEKSRLLSDRFSAERPKGSFSTLEIQRTEQGDSAMYLCASSRTSGGQETQYFGPGTRLLVL.

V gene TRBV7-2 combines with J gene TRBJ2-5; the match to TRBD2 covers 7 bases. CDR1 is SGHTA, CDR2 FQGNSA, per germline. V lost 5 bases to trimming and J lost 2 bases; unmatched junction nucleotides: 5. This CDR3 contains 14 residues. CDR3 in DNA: TGTGCCAGCAGCAGCGGGACCTTTCAAGAGACCCAGTACTTC. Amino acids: CASSSGTFQETQYF.

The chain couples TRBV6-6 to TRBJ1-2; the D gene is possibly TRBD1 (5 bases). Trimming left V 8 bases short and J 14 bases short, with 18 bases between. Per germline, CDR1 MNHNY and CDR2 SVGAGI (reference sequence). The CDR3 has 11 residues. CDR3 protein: CASGGVKGLTF. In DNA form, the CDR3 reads TGTGCCAGCGGGGGAGTGAAGGGGCTTACCTTC.

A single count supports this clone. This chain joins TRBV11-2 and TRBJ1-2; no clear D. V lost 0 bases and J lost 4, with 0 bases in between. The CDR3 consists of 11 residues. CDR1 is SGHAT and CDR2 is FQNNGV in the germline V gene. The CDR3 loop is CASSLDYGYTF. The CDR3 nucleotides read TGTGCCAGCAGCTTAGACTATGGCTACACCTTC. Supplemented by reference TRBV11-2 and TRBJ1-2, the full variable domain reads EAGVAQSPRYKIIEKRQSVAFWCNPISGHATLYWYQQILGQGPKLLIQFQNNGVVDDSQLPKDRFSAERLKGVDSTLKIQPAKLEDSAVYLCASSLDYGYTFGSGTRLTVV.